This T cell receptor (beta chain) appears in the sequencing data of a study of blood T cells in healthy people across ages. J was trimmed by 7 bases and V by 4 bases; bases with no gene match: 8. The length of the CDR3 is 16 residues. CDR1 SGDLS and CDR2 YYNGEE come from the germline V gene. The sample holds a few counts of this clonotype. A second PCR, run for 7 to 11 cycles, used a sample-barcoded 5' primer plus a J-beta primer mix. Each sample provided no less than 3 million CDR3-containing paired-end reads. In TCRdb, the 5' RACE reads were re-called with MiXCR into one record per CDR3 protein. The table includes 700,000 to 900,000 distinct CDR3 sequences, about a quarter detected once. These data also featured in a second study, about T cells of mothers and their children. As that study records: It was observed that no persistent microchimeric T cell clones could be detected.

The gene calls are TRBV9 and TRBJ2-1, with TRBD2 matching 13 bases. The clonotype was recovered from a boy aged 5-17 years in good health. The material sequenced was blood. The CDR3 protein is CASSPHPGLAGNEQFF. CDR3 coding DNA: TGTGCCAGCAGCCCCCATCCGGGACTAGCGGGAAATGAGCAGTTCTTC.